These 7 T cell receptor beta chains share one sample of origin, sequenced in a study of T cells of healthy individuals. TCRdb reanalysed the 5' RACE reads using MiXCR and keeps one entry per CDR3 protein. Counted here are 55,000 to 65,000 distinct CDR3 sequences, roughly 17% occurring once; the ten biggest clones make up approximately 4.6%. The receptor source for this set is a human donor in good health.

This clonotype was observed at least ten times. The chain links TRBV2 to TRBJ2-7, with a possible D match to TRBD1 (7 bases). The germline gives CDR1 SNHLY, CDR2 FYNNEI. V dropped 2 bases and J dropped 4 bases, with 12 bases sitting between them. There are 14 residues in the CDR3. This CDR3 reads CASSETGDFYEQYF. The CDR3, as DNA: TGTGCCAGCAGTGAAACAGGGGACTTTTACGAGCAGTACTTC.

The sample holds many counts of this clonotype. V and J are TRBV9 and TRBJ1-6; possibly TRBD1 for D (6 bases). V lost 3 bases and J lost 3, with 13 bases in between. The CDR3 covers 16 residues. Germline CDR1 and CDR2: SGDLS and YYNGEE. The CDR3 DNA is TGTGCCAGCAGCGCGCGACAGGACCTCTATAATTCACCCCTCCACTTT. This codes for CASSARQDLYNSPLHF.

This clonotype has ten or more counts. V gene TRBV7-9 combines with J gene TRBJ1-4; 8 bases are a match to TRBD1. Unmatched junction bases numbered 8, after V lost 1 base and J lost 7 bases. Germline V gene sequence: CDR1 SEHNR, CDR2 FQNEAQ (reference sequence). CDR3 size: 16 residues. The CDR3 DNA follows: TGTGCCAGCAGCTTAGTTGGAGGCAGGGGGCCTGAAAAACTGTTTTTT. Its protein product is CASSLVGGRGPEKLFF. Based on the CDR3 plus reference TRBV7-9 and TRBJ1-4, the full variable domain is DTGVSQNPRHKITKRGQNVTFRCDPISEHNRLYWYRQTLGQGPEFLTYFQNEAQLEKSRLLSDRFSAERPKGSFSTLEIQRTEQGDSAMYLCASSLVGGRGPEKLFFGSGTQLSVL.

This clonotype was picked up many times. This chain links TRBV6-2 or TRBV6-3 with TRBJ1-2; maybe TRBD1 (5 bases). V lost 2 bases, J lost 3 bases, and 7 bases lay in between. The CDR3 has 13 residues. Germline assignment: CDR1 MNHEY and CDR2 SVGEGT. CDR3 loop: CASSYEGHYGYTF. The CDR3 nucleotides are TGTGCCAGCAGTTACGAGGGGCACTATGGCTACACCTTC.

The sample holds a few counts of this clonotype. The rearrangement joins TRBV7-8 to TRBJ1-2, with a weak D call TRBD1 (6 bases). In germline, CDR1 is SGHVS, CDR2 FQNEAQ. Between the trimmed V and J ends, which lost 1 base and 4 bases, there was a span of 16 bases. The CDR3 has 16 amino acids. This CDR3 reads CASSLEGVGRGYGYTF. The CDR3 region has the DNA TGTGCCAGCAGCTTAGAGGGGGTTGGCAGGGGCTATGGCTACACCTTC.

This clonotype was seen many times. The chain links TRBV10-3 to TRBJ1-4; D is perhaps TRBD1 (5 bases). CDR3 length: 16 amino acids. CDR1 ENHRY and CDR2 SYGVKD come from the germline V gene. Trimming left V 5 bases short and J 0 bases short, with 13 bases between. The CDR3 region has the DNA TGTGCCATCAGTAGACAGTCCCTTGCAACTAATGAAAAACTGTTTTTT. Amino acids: CAISRQSLATNEKLFF.

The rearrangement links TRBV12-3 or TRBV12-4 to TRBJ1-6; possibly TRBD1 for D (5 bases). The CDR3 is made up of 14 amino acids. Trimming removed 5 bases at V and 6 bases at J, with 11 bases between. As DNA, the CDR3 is TGTGCCAGCAGTCCCGGGACGGTTAATTCACCCCTCCACTTT. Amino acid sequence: CASSPGTVNSPLHF.